This T cell receptor beta chain was found in a study of blood T cell repertoires in COVID-19 (dated by TCRdb to the early 2020s). Describing the broader study: Collaborator samples came from the United States, Italy and Spain and covered acute and convalescent phases of COVID-19. The material from the prospective study consisted of cDNA or gDNA derived from T cells, B-cell-depleted T cells, or PBMCs. Deeply sampled blood TCRbeta repertoires from subjects exposed to, actively infected with, or recovered from COVID-19 were included in the dataset. The repertoires were made available in a free public database intended to serve as a resource for research on the immune response to SARS-CoV-2. Samples came from the ongoing ImmuneRACE study (first 160 participants) plus 1,254 subjects from 6 global collaborators. Nearly every sample came with metadata listing a de-identified subject ID, COVID-19 status, age in years and sex. HLA class I and class II types, where available, came from metadata supplied by the sample provider rather than from assay-based typing.

The CDR3 runs 13 amino acids, cysteine and phenylalanine included. Here the CDR3 DNA is all that survives: 39 bases in frame from base 1. Deletion took 7 bases off V and 2 bases off J, with a span of 11 bases between the germline ends. The germline V gene encodes CDR1 KGHDR and CDR2 SFDVKD. Regarding this clone: The antigen this receptor binds is unknown. The record has no base qualities; no much larger clone is one base away.

Collaborating institutions collected whole blood in K2EDTA tubes following their own protocols. Collaborator samples were shipped for TCRbeta analysis as frozen whole blood, isolated PBMCs, or DNA extracted from either sample type. Points the paper makes about the study in general: How much clinical and demographic metadata was included differed by source and by participant, and the metadata was provided uncurated.

TCRbeta CDR3 regions were amplified from genomic DNA using the immunoSEQ Assay, a bias-controlled multiplex PCR. The authors' analysis ran thus. Nucleated cell counts per sample were estimated from amplification of reference gene primers within the assay. To quantify the absolute abundance of each unique TCRbeta CDR3 rearrangement, sequence reads were collapsed and filtered. For each sample, productive Simpson clonality was calculated as the square root of Simpson's diversity index over productive rearrangements. TCRdb obtained this table from immuneACCESS and retained in-frame rearrangements with V and J assigned. These tables miss some clones; where compared with another copy, unresolved V genes account for less than half of the shortfall, and the remainder is unexplained. V, J and clone size were drawn from that table, and D and trimming were deduced from the DNA. This sample gives 150,000 or so clones in total; 75% to 90% of them show up just once. The ten largest clones capture roughly 15% of the sample.

This TCR came from a woman in her forties with acute or convalescent COVID-19. The rearranged segments are TRBV24-1 and TRBJ2-7; the D gene is possibly TRBD2, with 5 bases matching. The material sequenced was peripheral blood. The CDR3 has the sequence CATRPGYPYEQYF. The DNA reads TGTGCCACCAGACCGGGATACCCCTACGAGCAGTACTTC.